This T cell receptor beta chain was found in a study of early T cells in non-severe SARS-CoV-2 infection. J lost 0 bases, V lost 5 bases, and 6 bases had no gene match. Germline V CDR1 and CDR2: SGHNT, YYREEE (reference sequence). The CDR3 runs 15 residues. The TCR library protocol was used to attach unique molecular identifiers. These identifiers were attached to individual cDNA molecules. In TCRdb, the 5' RACE reads were re-called with MiXCR into one record per CDR3 protein. Here the sample spans about 77,000 distinct CDR3 sequences, approximately 5% being singletons. The material sequenced was whole blood, taken at baseline. The sequence was collected from an adult who was a healthcare worker with PCR-confirmed SARS-CoV-2 infection or an uninfected control (not recorded which). The chain carries TRBV5-4 and TRBJ2-7; 9 bases line up with TRBD1. CDR3 amino acids: CASSPGQGLSYEQYF. Written as DNA, the CDR3 is TGTGCCAGCAGTCCGGGACAGGGACTCTCCTACGAGCAGTACTTC.